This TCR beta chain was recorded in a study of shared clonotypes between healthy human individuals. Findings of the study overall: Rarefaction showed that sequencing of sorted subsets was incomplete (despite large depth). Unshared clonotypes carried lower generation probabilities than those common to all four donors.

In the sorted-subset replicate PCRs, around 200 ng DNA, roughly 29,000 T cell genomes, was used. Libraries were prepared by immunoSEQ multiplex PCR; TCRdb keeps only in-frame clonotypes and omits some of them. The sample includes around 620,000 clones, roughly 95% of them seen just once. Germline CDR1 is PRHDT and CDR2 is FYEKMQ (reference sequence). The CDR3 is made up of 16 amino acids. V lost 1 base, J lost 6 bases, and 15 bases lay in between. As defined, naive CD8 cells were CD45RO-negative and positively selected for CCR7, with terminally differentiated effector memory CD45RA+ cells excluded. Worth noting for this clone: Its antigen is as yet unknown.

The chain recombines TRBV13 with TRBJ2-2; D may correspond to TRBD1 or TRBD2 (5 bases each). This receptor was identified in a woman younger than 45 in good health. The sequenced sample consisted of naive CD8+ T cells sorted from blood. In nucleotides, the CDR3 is TGTGCCAGCAGCTTAGCCGGGGCCGTGGCCGCCGGGGAGCTGTTTTTT. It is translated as CASSLAGAVAAGELFF.